The 13 T cell receptor beta chains in this list originate from one sample, sequenced in a study of cytomegalovirus exposure and HLA in healthy donors. The method was immunoSEQ multiplex PCR; TCRdb's version includes in-frame clones alone and lacks a portion of them. The repertoire holds 250,000 to 400,000 clones, with around 90% as singletons. The specimen was PBMCs. All receptors derive from a young man in good health and CMV-seronegative.

This clone is a singleton in its sample. This chain joins TRBV5-8 and TRBJ2-4; D is possibly TRBD1 (5 bases). This CDR3 comprises 12 residues. Trimming shortened V by 4 bases and J by 6 bases, and 8 bases separated the two germline ends. Germline V gene data show CDR1 as SGHTS and CDR2 as YDEGEE. The CDR3 region has the DNA TGTGCCAGCAGCCTCGACAGAAACATTCAGTACTTC. Amino acids: CASSLDRNIQYF. Filled out from reference TRBV5-8 and TRBJ2-4, the complete variable domain reads EAGVTQSPTHLIKTRGQQATLRCSPISGHTSVYWYQQALGLGLQFLLWYDEGEERNRGNFPPRFSGRQFPNYSSELNVNALELEDSALYLCASSLDRNIQYFGAGTRLSVL.

V gene TRBV29-1 combines with J gene TRBJ1-5, with unresolved D. The CDR3 runs 12 residues. With 7 bases removed from V and 4 bases from J, the gap between germline ends came to 11 bases. The germline CDR1 and CDR2 sequences are SQVTM and ANQGSEA. The CDR3 sequence is CSAGRENQPQHF. The DNA of the CDR3 is TGCAGCGCCGGCCGGGAAAATCAGCCCCAGCATTTT.

About this clone itself: Other DNA sequences in this specimen translate into the identical CDR3. This chain joins TRBV18 and TRBJ1-5, with D possibly TRBD1 on 5 matching bases. CDR1 KGHSH and CDR2 LQKENI come from the germline V gene. V was trimmed by 3 bases and J by 7 bases, leaving 13 bases between them. CDR3 size: 14 residues. CDR3 nucleotides: TGTGCCAGCTCACCCACGGGCGGGGGGCAGCCCCAGCATTTT. Protein sequence: CASSPTGGGQPQHF.

The chain recombines TRBV11-2 with TRBJ2-1; no reliable D call. Between the trimmed V and J ends, which lost 5 bases and 6 bases, there was a span of 8 bases. Germline CDR1 SGHAT, CDR2 FQNNGV. The CDR3 is 12 amino acids. CDR3: CASSPPGNEQFF. CDR3 bases: TGTGCCAGCAGCCCCCCCGGCAATGAGCAGTTCTTC.

V usage is TRBV15 and J usage is TRBJ2-7; 7 nucleotides line up with TRBD1. CDR1 is LNHNV and CDR2 is YYDKDF in the germline V gene (reference sequence). The CDR3 totals 16 residues. After removal of 1 base from V and 6 bases from J, the junction contained 12 bases not matched to a gene. The CDR3 nucleotides read TGTGCCACCAGCAGAGTAATAGGTAGGGGGCTGAGCGAGCAGTACTTC. Encoded protein: CATSRVIGRGLSEQYF.

The V gene is TRBV5-6, the J gene TRBJ2-1; D unresolved. CDR3 size: 14 residues. Germline assignment: CDR1 SGHDT and CDR2 YYEEEE. V was trimmed by 1 base and J by 5 bases, leaving 10 bases between them. CDR3 DNA: TGTGCCAGCAGCTTGCTACTAACGAACAATGAGCAGTTCTTC. Its protein is CASSLLLTNNEQFF.

The chain is built from TRBV30 and TRBJ1-1, with D tentatively TRBD1 (6 bases). Germline V lookup: CDR1 GTSNPN, CDR2 SVGIG (reference sequence). Between the trimmed V and J ends, which lost 5 bases and 1 base, there was a span of 23 bases. The CDR3 totals 17 residues. The chain's CDR3 is CAWQTGLLGHPNTEAFF. The CDR3 coding sequence is TGTGCCTGGCAAACGGGTCTCTTGGGACACCCGAACACTGAAGCTTTCTTT.

This chain links TRBV6-6 with TRBJ1-5; D is perhaps TRBD1 (5 bases). Germline CDR1 MNHNY, CDR2 SVGAGI (reference sequence). The V end lost 0 bases, the J end lost 0 bases, and 9 bases lay between the germline ends. The CDR3 has 16 amino acids. This chain's CDR3 is CASSYSPGDSNQPQHF. The CDR3 DNA follows: TGTGCCAGCAGTTACTCCCCGGGGGATAGCAATCAGCCCCAGCATTTT.

The chain couples TRBV2 to TRBJ1-6; D perhaps matches TRBD1 (5 bases). This CDR3 is 13 amino acids long. The germline V and J ends were trimmed by 10 bases and 7 bases, with 14 bases remaining between them. CDR1 is SNHLY and CDR2 is FYNNEI in the germline V gene. The CDR3, as DNA: TGTGCCACTTTGAGACAGCAGAATTCACCCCTCCACTTT. It specifies CATLRQQNSPLHF.

The V call is TRBV28, the J call TRBJ1-1; a weak D match, TRBD1 (5 bases). Trimming stripped 3 bases from V and 0 bases from J, with 8 bases between. The length of the CDR3 is 14 residues. Germline lookup yields CDR1 MDHEN and CDR2 SYDVKM. Here the CDR3 DNA reads TGTGCCAGCAGTTTGACAGCTTTGAACACTGAAGCTTTCTTT. It translates to CASSLTALNTEAFF.

The chain recombines TRBV6-6 with TRBJ2-7; 8 bases line up with TRBD1. Germline loops: CDR1 MNHNY, CDR2 SVGAGI (reference sequence). The CDR3 is made up of 15 amino acids. The V gene end was trimmed by 2 bases and the J gene end by 4 bases; junction bases not matched to a gene: 7. In DNA, the CDR3 is TGTGCCAGCAGTTACGGGCAGGGGGCGGTGTACGAGCAGTACTTC. Translating it yields CASSYGQGAVYEQYF.

The chain links TRBV6-1 to TRBJ2-4; 9 positions agree with TRBD1. The CDR3 loop spans 16 amino acids. V shed 2 bases, J shed 2 bases, and the junction held 4 bases outside the gene matches. Germline CDR1 is MNHNS and CDR2 is SASEGT. The chain's CDR3 is CASSEIQGAPKNIQYF. As DNA, the CDR3 is TGTGCCAGCAGTGAAATACAGGGGGCTCCCAAAAACATTCAGTACTTC.

This chain uses TRBV7-9 with TRBJ2-1, with D possibly TRBD1 on 6 matching bases. V was cut by 5 bases and J by 2 bases, with 10 bases left in between. Germline CDR1 is SEHNR and CDR2 is FQNEAQ (reference sequence). This CDR3 region has 14 residues. The CDR3 nucleotides read TGTGCCAGCAGCGTACAGGGACCCTACAATGAGCAGTTCTTC. Protein: CASSVQGPYNEQFF. The full variable domain, rest sourced from reference TRBV7-9 and TRBJ2-1, is DTGVSQNPRHKITKRGQNVTFRCDPISEHNRLYWYRQTLGQGPEFLTYFQNEAQLEKSRLLSDRFSAERPKGSFSTLEIQRTEQGDSAMYLCASSVQGPYNEQFFGPGTRLTVL.